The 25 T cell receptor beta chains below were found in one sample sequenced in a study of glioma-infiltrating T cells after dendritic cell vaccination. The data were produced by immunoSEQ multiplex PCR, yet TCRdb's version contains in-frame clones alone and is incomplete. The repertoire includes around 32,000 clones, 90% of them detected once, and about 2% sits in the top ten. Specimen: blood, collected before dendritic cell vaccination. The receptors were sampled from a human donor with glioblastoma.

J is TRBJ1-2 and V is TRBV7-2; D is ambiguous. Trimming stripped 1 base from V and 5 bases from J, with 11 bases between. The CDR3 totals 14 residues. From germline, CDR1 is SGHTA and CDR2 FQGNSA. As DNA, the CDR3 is TGTGCCAGCAGCTTAGACGGGGTCGGGTATGGCTACACCTTC. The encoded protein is CASSLDGVGYGYTF.

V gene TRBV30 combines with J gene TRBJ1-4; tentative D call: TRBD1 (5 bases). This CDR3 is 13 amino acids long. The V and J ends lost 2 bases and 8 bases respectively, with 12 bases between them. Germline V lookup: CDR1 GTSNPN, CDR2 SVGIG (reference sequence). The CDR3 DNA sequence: TGTGCCTGGAGTTGGACAAATGGGGAAAAACTGTTTTTT. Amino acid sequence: CAWSWTNGEKLFF.

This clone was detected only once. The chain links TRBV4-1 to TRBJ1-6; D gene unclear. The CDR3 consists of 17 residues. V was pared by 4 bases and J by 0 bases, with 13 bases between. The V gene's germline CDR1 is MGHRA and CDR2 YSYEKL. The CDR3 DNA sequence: TGCGCCAGCAGCCCCGCGACCGGGAGCTCCTATAATTCACCCCTCCACTTT. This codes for CASSPATGSSYNSPLHF.

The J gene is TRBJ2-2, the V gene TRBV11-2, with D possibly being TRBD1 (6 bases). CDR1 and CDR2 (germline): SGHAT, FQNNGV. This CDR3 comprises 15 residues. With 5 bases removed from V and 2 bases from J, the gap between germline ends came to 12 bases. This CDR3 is CASSLRQANTGELFF. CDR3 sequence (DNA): TGTGCCAGCAGCCTCCGACAGGCCAACACCGGGGAGCTGTTTTTT.

The CDR3: CASSSLLDSPGANYEQYF. The DNA of the CDR3 is TGTGCCAGCAGCTCCCTCCTGGACAGCCCAGGGGCTAATTACGAGCAGTACTTC. The rearrangement links TRBV7-9 to TRBJ2-7; perhaps TRBD1 as D (6 bases). Germline values: CDR1 SEHNR, CDR2 FQNEAQ (reference sequence). The CDR3 contains 18 residues. Trimming removed 4 bases at V and 4 bases at J, with 26 bases between.

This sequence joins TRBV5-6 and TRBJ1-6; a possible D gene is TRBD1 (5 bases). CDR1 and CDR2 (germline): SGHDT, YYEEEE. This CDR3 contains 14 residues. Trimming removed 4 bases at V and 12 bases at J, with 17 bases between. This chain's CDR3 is CASSAGGGNVPLHF. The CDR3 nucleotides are TGTGCCAGCAGCGCCGGGGGGGGGAACGTACCCCTCCACTTT. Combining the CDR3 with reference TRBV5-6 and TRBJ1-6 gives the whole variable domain DAGVTQSPTHLIKTRGQQVTLRCSPKSGHDTVSWYQQALGQGPQFIFQYYEEEERQRGNFPDRFSGHQFPNYSSELNVNALLLGDSALYLCASSAGGGNVPLHFGNGTRLTVT.

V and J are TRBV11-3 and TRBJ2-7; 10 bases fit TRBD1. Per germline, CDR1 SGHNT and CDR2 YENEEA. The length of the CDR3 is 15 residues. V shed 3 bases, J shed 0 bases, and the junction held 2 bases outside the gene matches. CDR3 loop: CASSFGQGGSYEQYF. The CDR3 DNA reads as TGTGCCAGCAGCTTTGGACAGGGGGGCTCCTACGAGCAGTACTTC.

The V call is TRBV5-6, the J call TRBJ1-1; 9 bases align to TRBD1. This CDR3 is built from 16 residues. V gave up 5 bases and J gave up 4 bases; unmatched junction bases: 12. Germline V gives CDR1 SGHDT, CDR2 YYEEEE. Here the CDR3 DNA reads TGTGCCAGCAGTTTCGCCGGGACAGGGAAAGGCACTGAAGCTTTCTTT. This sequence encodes CASSFAGTGKGTEAFF.

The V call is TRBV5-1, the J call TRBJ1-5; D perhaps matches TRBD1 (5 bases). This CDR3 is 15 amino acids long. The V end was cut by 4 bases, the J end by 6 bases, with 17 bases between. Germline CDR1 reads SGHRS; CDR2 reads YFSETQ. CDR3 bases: TGCGCCAGCAGCGAGGACATGGGGGGAGGTCAGCCCCAGCATTTT. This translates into CASSEDMGGGQPQHF.

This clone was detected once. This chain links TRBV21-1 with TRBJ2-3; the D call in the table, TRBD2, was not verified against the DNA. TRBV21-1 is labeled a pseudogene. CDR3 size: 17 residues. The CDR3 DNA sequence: TGTGCCAGCAGCTCCCGGAGGGGCCAGCGGGGCACAGATACGCAGTATTTT. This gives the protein CASSSRRGQRGTDTQYF.

CDR3 DNA sequence: TGTGCCAGCAGCAAATCTGAGGGCCTTATCGGTGGCTACACCTTC. Its protein is CASSKSEGLIGGYTF. J is TRBJ1-2 and V is TRBV21-1. TRBV21-1 has pseudogene status. CDR3 size: 15 residues.

The CDR3, as DNA: TGTGCCAGCAGTGAACACAGGGTTTATGATCAGCCCCAGCATTTT. Its translation: CASSEHRVYDQPQHF. V and J are TRBV6-1 and TRBJ1-5; TRBD1 is a possible D gene (6 bases). V was pared by 2 bases and J by 5 bases, with 13 bases between. CDR3 size: 15 residues. Germline V gene sequence: CDR1 MNHNS, CDR2 SASEGT.

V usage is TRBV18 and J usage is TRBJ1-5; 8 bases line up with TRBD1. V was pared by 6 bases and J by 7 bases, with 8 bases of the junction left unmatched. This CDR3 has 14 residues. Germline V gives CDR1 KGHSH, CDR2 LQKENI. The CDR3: CASSSGTGGQPQHF. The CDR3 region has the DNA TGTGCCAGCTCGTCGGGGACAGGTGGCCAGCCCCAGCATTTT.

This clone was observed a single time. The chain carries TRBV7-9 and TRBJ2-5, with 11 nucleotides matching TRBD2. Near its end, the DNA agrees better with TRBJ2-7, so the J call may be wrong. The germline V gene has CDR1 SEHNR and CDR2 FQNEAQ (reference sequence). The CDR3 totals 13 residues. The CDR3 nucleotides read TGTGCCAGCAGCTCCGGGACTAGCGGCGAGCAGTACTTC. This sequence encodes CASSSGTSGEQYF.

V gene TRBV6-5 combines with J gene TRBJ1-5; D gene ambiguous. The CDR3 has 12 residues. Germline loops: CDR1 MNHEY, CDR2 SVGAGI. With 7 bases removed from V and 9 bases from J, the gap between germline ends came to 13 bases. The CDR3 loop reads CASNLLGGPQHF. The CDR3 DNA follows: TGTGCCAGCAACCTACTCGGAGGGCCCCAGCATTTT.

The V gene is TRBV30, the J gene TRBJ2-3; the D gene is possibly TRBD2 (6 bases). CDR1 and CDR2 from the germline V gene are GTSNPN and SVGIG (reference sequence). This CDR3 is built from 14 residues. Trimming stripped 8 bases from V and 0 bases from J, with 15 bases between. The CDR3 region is CARGGTVSTDTQYF. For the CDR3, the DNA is TGTGCCCGGGGCGGGACGGTGAGCACAGATACGCAGTATTTT.

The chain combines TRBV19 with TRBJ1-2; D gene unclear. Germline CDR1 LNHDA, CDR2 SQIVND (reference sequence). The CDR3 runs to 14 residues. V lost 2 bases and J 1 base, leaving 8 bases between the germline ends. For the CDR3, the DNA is TGTGCCAGTAGTATAAGTAGCAGTAACTATGGCTACACCTTC. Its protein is CASSISSSNYGYTF.

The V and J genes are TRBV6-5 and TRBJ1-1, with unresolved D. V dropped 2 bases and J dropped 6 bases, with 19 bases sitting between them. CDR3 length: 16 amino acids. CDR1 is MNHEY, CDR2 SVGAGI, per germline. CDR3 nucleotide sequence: TGTGCCAGCAGTTACATTTCAGCGGGAGGCAAGGCTGAAGCTTTCTTT. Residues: CASSYISAGGKAEAFF.

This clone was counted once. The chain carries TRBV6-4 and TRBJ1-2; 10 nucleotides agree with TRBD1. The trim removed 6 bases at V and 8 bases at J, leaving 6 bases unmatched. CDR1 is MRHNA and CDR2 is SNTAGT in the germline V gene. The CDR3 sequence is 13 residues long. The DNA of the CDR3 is TGTGCCAGCAGATCCGGGACAGGGGTAGGCTACACCTTC. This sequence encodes CASRSGTGVGYTF.

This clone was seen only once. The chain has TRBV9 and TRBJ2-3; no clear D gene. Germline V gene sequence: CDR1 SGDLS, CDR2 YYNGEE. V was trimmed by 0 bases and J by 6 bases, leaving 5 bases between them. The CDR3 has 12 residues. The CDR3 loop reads CASSVGLDTQYF. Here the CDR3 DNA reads TGTGCCAGCAGCGTAGGACTGGATACGCAGTATTTT. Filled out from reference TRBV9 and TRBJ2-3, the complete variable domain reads DSGVTQTPKHLITATGQRVTLRCSPRSGDLSVYWYQQSLDQGLQFLIQYYNGEERAKGNILERFSAQQFPDLHSELNLSSLELGDSALYFCASSVGLDTQYFGPGTRLTVL.

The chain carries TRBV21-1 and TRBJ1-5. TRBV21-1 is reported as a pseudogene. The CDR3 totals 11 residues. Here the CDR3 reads CASSTPQPQHF. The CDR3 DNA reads TGTGCCAGCAGCACCCCGCAGCCCCAGCATTTT.

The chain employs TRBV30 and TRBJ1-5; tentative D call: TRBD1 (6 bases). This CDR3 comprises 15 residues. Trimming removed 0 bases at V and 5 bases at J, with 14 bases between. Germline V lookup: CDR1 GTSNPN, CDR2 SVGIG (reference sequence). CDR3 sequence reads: CAWSVQGVVDQPQHF. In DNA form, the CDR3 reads TGTGCCTGGAGTGTACAGGGCGTGGTCGATCAGCCCCAGCATTTT.

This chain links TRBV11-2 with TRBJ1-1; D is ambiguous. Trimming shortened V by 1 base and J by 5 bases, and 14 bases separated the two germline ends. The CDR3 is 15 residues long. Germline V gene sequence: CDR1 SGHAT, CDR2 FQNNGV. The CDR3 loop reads CASSLGSKSGTEAFF. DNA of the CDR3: TGTGCCAGCAGCTTAGGATCTAAATCGGGTACTGAAGCTTTCTTT.

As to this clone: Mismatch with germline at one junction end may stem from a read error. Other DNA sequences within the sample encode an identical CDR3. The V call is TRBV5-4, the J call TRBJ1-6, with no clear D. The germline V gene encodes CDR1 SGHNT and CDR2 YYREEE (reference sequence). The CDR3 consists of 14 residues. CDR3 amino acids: CASSRVADNSPLHF. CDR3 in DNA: TGTGCCAGCAGCCGAGTGGCGGATAATTCCCCCCTCCACTTT.

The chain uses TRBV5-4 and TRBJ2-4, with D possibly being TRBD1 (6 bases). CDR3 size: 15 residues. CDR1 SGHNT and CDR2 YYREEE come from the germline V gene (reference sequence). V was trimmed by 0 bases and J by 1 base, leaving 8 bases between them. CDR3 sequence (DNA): TGTGCCAGCAGCTTGGCAGGGGACGCCAAAAACATTCAGTACTTC. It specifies CASSLAGDAKNIQYF.